This TCR beta chain came from a study of shared T cell receptors in the human thymus. This CDR3 spans 17 amino acids. J lost 1 base, V lost 3 bases, and 13 bases had no gene match. Germline lookup yields CDR1 SGHTS and CDR2 YDEGEE. Repertoires were generated with immunoSEQ multiplex PCR, while TCRdb's copy carries only in-frame clones and drops some. The table shows fewer than 700,000 clones, with roughly 90% occurring only once. This same sample was also taken into another study, of human thymus T cells. That work contributes: Healthy Finnish infants undergoing corrective surgery for congenital heart defects were used as donors. In corrective heart surgery, resections were taken, and these provided the thymus tissue. Related research described thymic repertoires that were highly overlapping among unrelated individuals.

The clonotype comes from a boy less than two years old with a congenital heart defect. This sequence joins TRBV5-8 and TRBJ2-7; 7 nucleotides align to TRBD2. Sequencing was done on a sample of thymocytes. The CDR3 DNA reads as TGTGCCAGCAGCTCCCTTCTACTAGCGCGATGGTCCTACGAGCAGTACTTC. Translation gives CASSSLLLARWSYEQYF. The full variable domain, in which reference TRBV5-8 and TRBJ2-7 provide the parts outside the CDR3, is EAGVTQSPTHLIKTRGQQATLRCSPISGHTSVYWYQQALGLGLQFLLWYDEGEERNRGNFPPRFSGRQFPNYSSELNVNALELEDSALYLCASSSLLLARWSYEQYFGPGTRLTVT.